The 21 T cell receptor beta chains listed next were all sequenced from one sample in a study of siplizumab effects on memory and regulatory T cells. Sequenced by immunoSEQ multiplex PCR; TCRdb stores in-frame clones only, minus some. This table has 100,000 or so clones, 80% to 95% appearing once. Material for sequencing was CD4+ T cells sorted from blood. These receptors were taken from a human donor in good health.

This clone was recorded once. This CDR3 reads CASSLIRGTGNTIYF. The CDR3 DNA is TGCGCCAGCAGCCTGATTAGAGGGACTGGAAACACCATATATTTT. The J gene is TRBJ1-3, the V gene TRBV4-3; D is unresolved. Looked up from germline, CDR1 is LGHNA and CDR2 is YSLEER. CDR3 length equals 15 residues. The V gene lost 4 bases and the J gene lost 2 bases, with 12 bases spanning the gap.

The chain couples TRBV14 to TRBJ2-7; D may be TRBD1 (6 bases). Germline-derived CDR1 and CDR2 are SGHDN and FVKESK. The CDR3 length is 16 residues. Deletions cut 0 bases from V and 3 bases from J, with 15 bases between. The CDR3, as DNA: TGTGCCAGCAGCCAAGAGAAGGGGACAAATTTCTACGAGCAGTACTTC. Translated, it gives CASSQEKGTNFYEQYF.

This clone has more than one count but fewer than ten. This rearrangement joins TRBV19 to TRBJ1-3; a possible D gene is TRBD1 (5 bases). There are 14 residues in the CDR3. The V end was cut by 4 bases, the J end by 2 bases, with 9 bases between. The germline V gene has CDR1 LNHDA and CDR2 SQIVND (reference sequence). DNA for the CDR3: TGTGCCAGTAGTAGGTCAGGGACTGGAAACACCATATATTTT. The encoded protein is CASSRSGTGNTIYF. The full variable domain, completed using reference TRBV19 and TRBJ1-3, is DGGITQSPKYLFRKEGQNVTLSCEQNLNHDAMYWYRQDPGQGLRLIYYSQIVNDFQKGDIAEGYSVSREKKESFPLTVTSAQKNPTAFYLCASSRSGTGNTIYFGEGSWLTVV.

The genes are TRBV9 and TRBJ2-5, with D possibly being TRBD2 (6 bases). The CDR3 runs 13 residues. CDR1 is SGDLS, CDR2 YYNGEE, per germline. Deletions cut 3 bases from V and 5 bases from J, with 11 bases between. CDR3 nucleotide sequence: TGTGCCAGCAGCGGCGGGGTATTGGAGACCCAGTACTTC. This encodes CASSGGVLETQYF.

This chain uses TRBV2 with TRBJ1-1; D unclear. The V end lost 0 bases, the J end lost 1 base, and 6 bases lay between the germline ends. CDR3 length: 14 amino acids. Germline assignment: CDR1 SNHLY and CDR2 FYNNEI. CDR3 protein: CASSEAWENTEAFF. The CDR3 coding sequence is TGTGCCAGCAGTGAAGCCTGGGAGAACACTGAAGCTTTCTTT. The whole variable domain, filled in from reference TRBV2 and TRBJ1-1, reads EPEVTQTPSHQVTQMGQEVILRCVPISNHLYFYWYRQILGQKVEFLVSFYNNEISEKSEIFDDQFSVERPDGSNFTLKIRSTKLEDSAMYFCASSEAWENTEAFFGQGTRLTVV.

The chain recombines TRBV28 with TRBJ1-2; D is perhaps TRBD1 (5 bases). Germline CDR1 reads MDHEN; CDR2 reads SYDVKM. V was clipped by 5 bases and J by 2 bases, with 9 bases between them. This CDR3 is built from 13 residues. CDR3 loop: CASSVRANYGYTF. The CDR3 region has the DNA TGTGCCAGCAGTGTCAGGGCCAACTATGGCTACACCTTC.

J is TRBJ2-7 and V is TRBV2; TRBD2 agrees at 11 bases. This CDR3 has 15 amino acids. Germline V gives CDR1 SNHLY, CDR2 FYNNEI. V shed 6 bases, J shed 3 bases, and the junction held 7 bases outside the gene matches. This chain's CDR3 is CASSASGGTIYEQYF. As DNA, the CDR3 is TGTGCCAGCAGCGCTAGCGGGGGGACCATCTACGAGCAGTACTTC.

The V and J genes are TRBV19 and TRBJ1-5; D gene ambiguous. The CDR3 spans 14 residues. The V end lost 5 bases, the J end lost 0 bases, and 8 bases lay between the germline ends. Germline CDR1 and CDR2: LNHDA and SQIVND (reference sequence). This chain's CDR3 is CASSYRDSNQPQHF. CDR3 bases: TGTGCCAGTAGTTATAGGGATAGCAATCAGCCCCAGCATTTT.

This clone was picked up a small number of times. This chain uses TRBV7-6 with TRBJ1-6; D may be TRBD1 (6 bases). The CDR3 totals 14 residues. Trimming cost V 5 bases and J 6 bases, with 11 bases left between them. The germline V gene has CDR1 SGHVS and CDR2 FNYEAQ. The CDR3 nucleotides read TGTGCCAGCAGCATACAGGGTACTAATTCACCCCTCCACTTT. Amino acids: CASSIQGTNSPLHF. Using reference TRBV7-6 and TRBJ1-6 for the parts outside the CDR3, the full variable domain is GAGVSQSPRYKVTKRGQDVALRCDPISGHVSLYWYRQALGQGPEFLTYFNYEAQQDKSGLPNDRFSAERPEGSISTLTIQRTEQRDSAMYRCASSIQGTNSPLHFGNGTRLTVT.

V gene TRBV6-5 combines with J gene TRBJ1-2; possible D gene TRBD1, 6 bases. The CDR3 runs to 14 residues. V was shortened by 6 bases and J by 3 bases, with 14 bases between the two germline ends. CDR1 MNHEY and CDR2 SVGAGI come from the germline V gene. CDR3 DNA sequence: TGTGCCAGCAGAGACCCCGGGACATACTATGGCTACACCTTC. It is translated as CASRDPGTYYGYTF.

Details on this clone: A junction boundary mismatches the germline segment, possibly from a read error. V gene TRBV28 combines with J gene TRBJ1-1, with 10 bases identical to TRBD1. The CDR3 spans 17 residues. Germline assignment: CDR1 MDHEN and CDR2 SYDVKM. The CDR3 sequence: CTSRPQPGTGVGTEAFF. The CDR3 DNA sequence: TGTACCAGCAGACCACAGCCGGGGACAGGGGTCGGCACTGAAGCTTTCTTT. Together with reference TRBV28 and TRBJ1-1, the CDR3 gives the full variable domain: DVKVTQSSRYLVKRTGEKVFLECVQDMDHENMFWYRQDPGLGLRLIYFSYDVKMKEKGDIPEGYSVSREKKERFSLILESASTNQTSMYLCTSRPQPGTGVGTEAFFGQGTRLTVV.

This clone was recorded a few times. V and J are TRBV7-3 and TRBJ1-3; perhaps TRBD1 as D (5 bases). CDR3 length: 18 amino acids. Germline CDR1 is SGHTA and CDR2 is FQGTGA. V was trimmed by 7 bases and J by 0 bases, leaving 22 bases between them. CDR3 coding DNA: TGTGCCAGCATCATAAGGTGCAGGGCCTATTACTCTGGAAACACCATATATTTT. Its protein is CASIIRCRAYYSGNTIYF.

V gene TRBV27 combines with J gene TRBJ1-5, with D hard to call. Trimming took off 7 bases at V and 2 bases at J, with 12 bases between the two ends. The CDR3 consists of 14 residues. Germline V CDR1 and CDR2: MNHEY, SMNVEV (reference sequence). The CDR3 nucleotides read TGTGCCAGCACCTCGTTTGGGGGCAATCAGCCCCAGCATTTT. Amino acids: CASTSFGGNQPQHF.

For the CDR3, the DNA is TGTGCCAGCTCTCAGATCAGTGGAGCGGAGACCCAGTACTTC. Translated: CASSQISGAETQYF. The chain carries TRBV18 and TRBJ2-5; D uncertain. Trimming left V 6 bases short and J 5 bases short, with 16 bases between. This CDR3 spans 14 amino acids. Germline V gene sequence: CDR1 KGHSH, CDR2 LQKENI.

The chain has TRBV2 and TRBJ1-6; 8 nucleotides align to TRBD1. Germline V gene sequence: CDR1 SNHLY, CDR2 FYNNEI. CDR3 length: 13 amino acids. Trimming cost V 7 bases and J 10 bases; bases outside gene matches: 6. CDR3 sequence: CASKQGVSSPLHF. DNA of the CDR3: TGTGCCAGCAAACAGGGGGTTAGCTCACCCCTCCACTTT.

The rearrangement joins TRBV11-3 to TRBJ2-7; 10 nucleotides agree with TRBD2. The J segment lost 5 bases and the V segment lost 0 bases, leaving 4 bases of the junction unmatched. This CDR3 contains 15 residues. The germline CDR1 and CDR2 sequences are SGHNT and YENEEA. Here the CDR3 reads CASSLEGLAGDEQYF. The CDR3 bases are TGTGCCAGCAGCTTAGAGGGTCTAGCGGGGGACGAGCAGTACTTC.

This chain connects TRBV25-1 to TRBJ1-3, with D tentatively TRBD1 (6 bases). The V gene's germline CDR1 is MGHDK and CDR2 SYGVNS. The V and J ends lost 2 bases and 4 bases respectively, with 9 bases between them. The CDR3 runs to 14 residues. CDR3 in DNA: TGTGCCAGCAGTGAAGCGGGGGCCGGAAACACCATATATTTT. This sequence encodes CASSEAGAGNTIYF.

The rearrangement joins TRBV27 to TRBJ1-4, with 9 bases matching TRBD1. This CDR3 contains 15 residues. The germline V gene has CDR1 MNHEY and CDR2 SMNVEV (reference sequence). With V trimmed by 5 bases and J by 7 bases, 8 bases remained unmatched. The CDR3: CASSTGTGIFEKLFF. CDR3 bases: TGTGCCAGCAGTACCGGGACAGGGATTTTTGAAAAACTGTTTTTT.

This clone was recorded once. The chain combines TRBV18 with TRBJ2-7; D is unresolved. CDR1 and CDR2 (germline): KGHSH, LQKENI. V shed 0 bases and J shed 2 bases, with 8 bases lying between them. The CDR3 has 14 amino acids. This CDR3 is CASSPPLFAYEQYF. In DNA, the CDR3 is TGTGCCAGCTCACCACCGCTTTTCGCCTACGAGCAGTACTTC.

The genes are TRBV9 and TRBJ2-5; TRBD2 might be the D (6 bases). CDR1 SGDLS and CDR2 YYNGEE come from the germline V gene. V was trimmed by 1 base and J by 2 bases, leaving 15 bases between them. The CDR3 consists of 16 residues. CDR3 nucleotide sequence: TGTGCCAGCAGCGTAACGGGATTACGGGGGCAAGAGACCCAGTACTTC. Residues: CASSVTGLRGQETQYF.

The chain is built from TRBV7-2 and TRBJ1-2, with D perhaps matching TRBD1 (5 bases). The CDR3 runs 14 residues. Per germline, CDR1 SGHTA and CDR2 FQGNSA. V lost 4 bases to trimming and J lost 4 bases, with 13 bases between them. The CDR3 sequence is CASSSGTEGYGYTF. The CDR3 DNA is TGTGCCAGCAGCTCGGGGACTGAGGGCTATGGCTACACCTTC.